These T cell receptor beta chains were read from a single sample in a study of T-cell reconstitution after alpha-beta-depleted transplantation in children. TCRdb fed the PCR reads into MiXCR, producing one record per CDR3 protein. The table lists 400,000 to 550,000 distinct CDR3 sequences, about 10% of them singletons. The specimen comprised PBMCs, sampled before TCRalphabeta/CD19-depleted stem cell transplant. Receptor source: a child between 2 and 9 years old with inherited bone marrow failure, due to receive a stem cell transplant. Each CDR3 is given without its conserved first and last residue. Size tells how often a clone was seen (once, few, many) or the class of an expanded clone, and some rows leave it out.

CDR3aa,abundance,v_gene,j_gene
ASNTAGGEETQY,.,TRBV28,TRBJ2-5
ASSRVGGDRGTEAF,many,TRBV7-9,TRBJ1-1
ASSPVAGGELF,many,TRBV5-1,TRBJ2-2
ASSYPWTGVDTDTQY,many,TRBV6-2/TRBV6-3,TRBJ2-3
AWSGRVDQPQH,many,TRBV30,TRBJ1-5
TSCFLDSYEQY,once,TRBV6-7,TRBJ2-7
SSRALGSGYT,.,TRBV20-1,TRBJ1-2
ATTTSGFYNEQF,many,TRBV24-1,TRBJ2-1
ATQPVQHTEAF,many,TRBV6-6,TRBJ1-1
ASRLAGGPGELF,many,TRBV2,TRBJ2-2
ATSRDRGGLDEQY,many,TRBV15,TRBJ2-7
AWSKSTSGRTDTQY,many,TRBV30,TRBJ2-3
ASSSRQGTNEKLF,many,TRBV7-9,TRBJ1-4
ASSHTGTSAYEQY,few,TRBV4-1,TRBJ2-7
SARDSSGTLIYEQY,.,TRBV20-1,TRBJ2-7
ATSRGPGKETQY,many,TRBV15,TRBJ2-5
ASSYEGGYYEQY,many,TRBV6-2/TRBV6-3,TRBJ2-7
SVAGVKETQY,many,TRBV29-1,TRBJ2-5